This TCR beta chain was captured in a study of T-cell reconstitution after alpha-beta-depleted transplantation in children. Preparation of the TCRbeta library used unique molecular identifiers. TCRdb reprocessed the PCR reads with MiXCR, giving one entry per CDR3 protein. The sample includes around 680,000 distinct CDR3 sequences, 16% seen only once; the top ten take 0.9% to 1.2%. This clonotype has more than one count but fewer than ten. Here the sequenced sample was PBMCs from the stem cell graft donor, taken from the stem cell graft. The clonotype was recovered from a human donor who donated a stem cell graft to a child with acute myeloid leukemia.

The CDR3, as DNA: TGTGCCAGCAGCTTGGCCCAGCCCCCAGGGACTGAAGCTTTCTTT. This sequence encodes CASSLAQPPGTEAFF. The rearrangement joins TRBV5-5 to TRBJ1-1; tentative D call: TRBD1 (5 bases). The CDR3 is 15 residues long. In germline, CDR1 is SGHKS, CDR2 YYEKEE (reference sequence). The V gene lost 0 bases and the J gene lost 5 bases, with 14 bases spanning the gap.